One and the same sample provided the 27 T cell receptor beta chains below, sequenced in a study of blood T cells in healthy people across ages. Sample-barcoded 5' priming and a J-beta primer mix drove a second PCR of 7 to 11 cycles. Via MiXCR, TCRdb re-called the 5' RACE reads, giving one row per CDR3 protein. This table has fewer than 1 million distinct CDR3 sequences, around 42% appearing once. Source material: blood. These receptors were obtained from a man aged 60 to 75 in good health.

Comments on this clonotype: A junction end diverges from the germline sequence, so it may reflect a read error. The chain couples TRBV12-3 or TRBV12-4 to TRBJ2-4; 7 bases line up with TRBD1. CDR3 length: 15 amino acids. CDR3 nucleotides: TGTGCCAGCAGTCCGGACAGGCTAGCCAAAAACATTCGGTACTTC. Amino acid sequence: CASSPDRLAKNIRYF.

This clonotype is a singleton in its sample. This sequence joins TRBV6-1 and TRBJ1-2; possible D gene TRBD1, 5 bases. The V and J ends lost 6 bases and 8 bases respectively, with 25 bases between them. Germline V lookup: CDR1 MNHNS, CDR2 SASEGT. The CDR3 has 16 residues. The CDR3 nucleotides are TGTGCCAGCAGGACCCCGGAGACAGTTCTCTTTGGAGGCTACACCTTC. This translates into CASRTPETVLFGGYTF.

This chain links TRBV10-3 with TRBJ1-1; D is unclear. CDR3 length equals 14 residues. V gave up 6 bases and J gave up 5 bases, with 16 bases separating them. Germline lookup yields CDR1 ENHRY and CDR2 SYGVKD. The CDR3 DNA sequence: TGTGCCATCAGCAGCGCTACCGAACGTACTGAAGCTTTCTTT. It encodes CAISSATERTEAFF.

The chain employs TRBV15 and TRBJ1-1, with D unclear. From germline, CDR1 is LNHNV and CDR2 YYDKDF (reference sequence). Trimming pared 0 bases from V and 1 base from J, leaving 18 bases between. This CDR3 is built from 18 residues. The CDR3 DNA sequence: TGTGCCACCAGCAGAGATTCGTGGGTTGGAGCTGGGAACACTGAAGCTTTCTTT. Its protein is CATSRDSWVGAGNTEAFF.

The gene calls are TRBV15 and TRBJ1-5; D remains unclear. The CDR3 is 12 residues long. The V end was cut by 3 bases, the J end by 4 bases, with 4 bases between. The germline gives CDR1 LNHNV, CDR2 YYDKDF (reference sequence). CDR3 protein: CATSRDNQPQHF. The CDR3 DNA reads TGTGCCACCAGCAGGGATAATCAGCCCCAGCATTTT.

This clonotype appeared a few times. The genes are TRBV15 and TRBJ2-1; 11 bases align to TRBD2. Germline V gene lookup returns CDR1 LNHNV and CDR2 YYDKDF (reference sequence). CDR3 length equals 16 residues. Unmatched junction bases numbered 5, after V lost 2 bases and J lost 5 bases. Here the CDR3 DNA reads TGTGCCACCAGCAGATTGGGGACTAGCGGCAACAATGAGCAGTTCTTC. Amino acid sequence: CATSRLGTSGNNEQFF.

This clonotype turned up a few times. This sequence joins TRBV9 and TRBJ2-5; 9 nucleotides match TRBD1. With V trimmed by 4 bases and J by 1 base, 8 bases remained unmatched. Per the germline V gene, CDR1 is SGDLS and CDR2 is YYNGEE. CDR3 size: 16 residues. The CDR3 reads CASSPTTGGVQETQYF. CDR3 in DNA: TGTGCCAGCAGCCCCACGACAGGGGGAGTCCAAGAGACCCAGTACTTC.

The rearrangement links TRBV7-2 to TRBJ1-1, with D unresolved. Germline CDR1 reads SGHTA; CDR2 reads FQGNSA. V dropped 5 bases and J dropped 5 bases, with 18 bases sitting between them. The CDR3 spans 15 residues. CDR3 loop: CASSPQGQLRTEAFF. For the CDR3, the DNA is TGTGCCAGCAGCCCCCAAGGTCAGCTAAGGACTGAAGCTTTCTTT.

This clonotype was seen a few times. CDR3: CASRAGNQETQYF. The CDR3 DNA is TGTGCCAGCAGAGCAGGGAATCAAGAGACCCAGTACTTC. This rearrangement joins TRBV2 to TRBJ2-5; D might be TRBD1 (5 bases). With 6 bases removed from V and 2 bases from J, the gap between germline ends came to 10 bases. From germline, CDR1 is SNHLY and CDR2 FYNNEI. The CDR3 spans 13 residues.

The chain couples TRBV7-2 to TRBJ1-1; no clear D. Looked up from germline, CDR1 is SGHTA and CDR2 is FQGNSA. V dropped 2 bases and J dropped 5 bases, with 9 bases sitting between them. This CDR3 is built from 13 residues. DNA for the CDR3: TGTGCCAGCAGCTTACTTAAGCAGACTGAAGCTTTCTTT. Translating it yields CASSLLKQTEAFF.

As to this clonotype: A much larger clone lies a single base off, so this may be a read error. The chain links TRBV20-1 to TRBJ2-7, with D maybe TRBD2 (6 bases). The CDR3 is 14 amino acids. Trimming stripped 3 bases from V and 4 bases from J, with 16 bases between. The V gene's germline CDR1 is DFQATT and CDR2 SNEGSKA (reference sequence). DNA for the CDR3: TGCAGTGCTAGCGCATCTAGCGAGGGGTACGAGCAGTACTTC. The encoded protein is CSASASSEGYEQYF.

This clonotype was counted a few times. The gene calls are TRBV20-1 and TRBJ2-4; D perhaps matches TRBD1 (5 bases). The end of the DNA is better explained by TRBJ2-7, so the J call may be wrong. The CDR3 spans 15 residues. The germline CDR1 and CDR2 sequences are DFQATT and SNEGSKA (reference sequence). CDR3 region: CSARVQSRVGHEQYF. The CDR3 coding sequence is TGCAGTGCTAGAGTTCAGTCCAGGGTCGGGCACGAGCAGTACTTC.

The chain combines TRBV18 with TRBJ1-2; 8 bases agree with TRBD1. This CDR3 has 15 residues. V trimming: 0 bases; J trimming: 6 bases; junction bases outside the gene matches: 6. Germline assignment: CDR1 KGHSH and CDR2 LQKENI. CDR3 loop: CASSPPGRGLHGYTF. In DNA form, the CDR3 reads TGTGCCAGCTCACCACCAGGCAGGGGGCTTCATGGCTACACCTTC.

The chain joins TRBV6-2 or TRBV6-3 to TRBJ2-5; TRBD1 or TRBD2 may be the D gene (5 bases each). Judging by the DNA end, TRBJ2-7 fits better; the J call may be wrong. The CDR3 has 12 residues. Germline V gives CDR1 MNHEY, CDR2 SVGEGT. CDR3: CASMRGYGEQYF. Written as DNA, the CDR3 is TGTGCCAGCATGAGGGGCTATGGCGAGCAGTACTTC.

This clonotype has more than one count but fewer than ten. Given a much more abundant clone one base away, this may be a read error. The chain uses TRBV7-8 and TRBJ2-5; maybe TRBD1 (5 bases). The CDR3 contains 13 residues. Germline V CDR1 and CDR2: SGHVS, FQNEAQ. The V end lost 4 bases, the J end lost 2 bases, and 8 bases lay between the germline ends. The CDR3: CASSWGRQETQYF. Written as DNA, the CDR3 is TGTGCCAGCAGCTGGGGCAGACAAGAGACCCAGTACTTC.

A word on this clonotype: One junction end disagrees with the germline gene, perhaps due to a read error. The gene calls are TRBV10-3 and TRBJ2-1; tentatively, D is TRBD2 (6 bases). There are 13 residues in the CDR3. The V gene's germline CDR1 is ENHRY and CDR2 SYGVKD. CDR3 coding DNA: TGTGCCGTCAGGGAGGATGCGGGGAATGAGCAGTTCTTC. Translating it yields CAVREDAGNEQFF.

The rearrangement joins TRBV15 to TRBJ2-7, with a tentative D call TRBD2 (6 bases). Trimming pared 7 bases from V and 1 base from J, leaving 8 bases between. The germline V gene encodes CDR1 LNHNV and CDR2 YYDKDF (reference sequence). The CDR3 contains 12 residues. The CDR3 DNA is TGTGCCACCAACGCGGGATCCTACGAGCAGTACTTC. Residues: CATNAGSYEQYF.

The rearrangement links TRBV9 to TRBJ2-5; D gene ambiguous. The CDR3 spans 14 residues. Germline CDR1 and CDR2: SGDLS and YYNGEE. Trimming stripped 0 bases from V and 1 base from J, with 7 bases between. The CDR3 coding sequence is TGTGCCAGCAGCGTAGGGGTGGGCCAAGAGACCCAGTACTTC. It encodes CASSVGVGQETQYF.

The chain is built from TRBV30 and TRBJ1-4, with TRBD1 matching 7 bases. This CDR3 region has 14 residues. V lost 4 bases and J lost 8; bases outside the gene matches: 10. Germline CDR1 GTSNPN, CDR2 SVGIG (reference sequence). This CDR3 is CAWTTGKRREKLFF. The CDR3 DNA sequence: TGTGCCTGGACGACAGGGAAACGGCGGGAAAAACTGTTTTTT.

The V and J genes are TRBV6-2 or TRBV6-3 and TRBJ2-5; perhaps D is TRBD1 or TRBD2 (5 bases each). The CDR3 is 14 residues long. Trimming shortened V by 6 bases and J by 2 bases, and 13 bases separated the two germline ends. The germline V gene has CDR1 MNHEY and CDR2 SVGEGT. CDR3 nucleotide sequence: TGTGCCAGCAGGAGCTCCTGGGGGCAAGAGACCCAGTACTTC. It specifies CASRSSWGQETQYF.

This chain links TRBV5-8 with TRBJ1-4, with 9 bases that match TRBD1. Trimming cost V 4 bases and J 1 base; bases outside gene matches: 8. From germline, CDR1 is SGHTS and CDR2 YDEGEE. The CDR3 covers 17 residues. The CDR3 loop is CASSAGTGTLTNEKLFF. CDR3 DNA sequence: TGTGCCAGCAGCGCCGGGACAGGGACCCTAACTAATGAAAAACTGTTTTTT. The variable domain in full, with the rest retrieved from reference TRBV5-8 and TRBJ1-4, is EAGVTQSPTHLIKTRGQQATLRCSPISGHTSVYWYQQALGLGLQFLLWYDEGEERNRGNFPPRFSGRQFPNYSSELNVNALELEDSALYLCASSAGTGTLTNEKLFFGSGTQLSVL.

This clonotype was seen more than once but under ten times. The chain links TRBV12-3 or TRBV12-4 to TRBJ1-2; TRBD1 agrees at 9 bases. V shed 3 bases, J shed 10 bases, and the junction held 6 bases outside the gene matches. CDR3 size: 13 residues. CDR3 protein: CASSFRTGADYTF. The CDR3 DNA is TGTGCCAGCAGTTTTCGGACAGGGGCGGACTACACCTTC.

The gene calls are TRBV7-9 and TRBJ2-7, with D unresolved. V was trimmed by 5 bases and J by 9 bases, leaving 14 bases between them. Germline CDR1 SEHNR, CDR2 FQNEAQ (reference sequence). This CDR3 has 12 residues. The CDR3 DNA is TGTGCCAGCAGCCGAATGGATTGGGGGCAGTACTTC. As protein: CASSRMDWGQYF.

This clonotype occurred many times. The J gene is TRBJ2-3, the V gene TRBV6-2 or TRBV6-3, with a weak D call TRBD2 (5 bases). Trimming shortened V by 0 bases and J by 1 base, and 14 bases separated the two germline ends. The CDR3 loop spans 17 amino acids. Germline V gene sequence: CDR1 MNHEY, CDR2 SVGEGT. CDR3 sequence reads: CASSYSRVVERTDTQYF. CDR3 in DNA: TGTGCCAGCAGTTACTCGAGGGTAGTGGAACGCACAGATACGCAGTATTTT.

The V and J genes are TRBV7-9 and TRBJ2-5, with 8 nucleotides matching TRBD2. The CDR3 has 16 residues. Germline-derived CDR1 and CDR2 are SEHNR and FQNEAQ (reference sequence). With 2 bases clipped from V and 11 bases from J, the junction kept 16 bases outside the gene matches. The CDR3 DNA reads TGTGCCAGCAGCTTAAGGCGGGGGGTTACGCCTACTGAGCAGTACTTC. Encoded protein: CASSLRRGVTPTEQYF.

V gene TRBV28 combines with J gene TRBJ2-7; possible D gene TRBD1, 5 bases. V was pared by 7 bases and J by 7 bases, with 14 bases between. CDR1 MDHEN and CDR2 SYDVKM come from the germline V gene. The CDR3 sequence is 12 residues long. The CDR3 here is CASKIGAGEQYF. The CDR3 nucleotides read TGTGCCAGCAAGATAGGGGCTGGGGAGCAGTACTTC.

The V and J genes are TRBV27 and TRBJ1-6; D call uncertain. From germline, CDR1 is MNHEY and CDR2 SMNVEV (reference sequence). The CDR3 is 14 amino acids. Trimming stripped 2 bases from V and 6 bases from J, with 8 bases between. The CDR3 region is CASSLPQPNSPLHF. The CDR3 DNA follows: TGTGCCAGCAGTTTACCACAACCTAATTCACCCCTCCACTTT.